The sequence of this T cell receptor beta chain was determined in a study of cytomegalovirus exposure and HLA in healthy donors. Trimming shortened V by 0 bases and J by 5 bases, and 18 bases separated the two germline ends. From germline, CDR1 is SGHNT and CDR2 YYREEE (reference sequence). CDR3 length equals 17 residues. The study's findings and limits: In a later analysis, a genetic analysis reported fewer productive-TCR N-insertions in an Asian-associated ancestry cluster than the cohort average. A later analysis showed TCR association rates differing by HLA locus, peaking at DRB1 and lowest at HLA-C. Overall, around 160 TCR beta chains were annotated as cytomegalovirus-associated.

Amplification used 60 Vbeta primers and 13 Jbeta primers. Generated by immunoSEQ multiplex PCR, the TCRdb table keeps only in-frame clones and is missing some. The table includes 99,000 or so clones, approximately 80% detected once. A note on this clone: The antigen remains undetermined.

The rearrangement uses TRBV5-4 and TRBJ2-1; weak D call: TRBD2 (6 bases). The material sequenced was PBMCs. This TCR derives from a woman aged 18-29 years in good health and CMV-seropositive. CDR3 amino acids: CASSLAKVIERDNEQFF. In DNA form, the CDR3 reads TGTGCCAGCAGCTTGGCCAAGGTGATAGAGCGGGACAATGAGCAGTTCTTC.